The 19 T cell receptor beta chains below all came from one sample that was sequenced in a study of T cell responses to AZD1222 COVID-19 vaccine. TCRdb keeps only in-frame clones here, not all; method: immunoSEQ multiplex PCR. The sample carries 40,000 to 55,000 clones, about three quarters recorded once. The sequences come from peripheral blood, collected on day 0 of AZD1222 vaccination. The receptor source for this set is an adult in good health.

The V and J genes are TRBV28 and TRBJ1-4; D uncertain. The V and J ends lost 5 bases and 3 bases respectively, with 16 bases between them. The CDR3 consists of 16 residues. Germline CDR1 reads MDHEN; CDR2 reads SYDVKM. CDR3: CASSPSLGLANEKLFF. The CDR3 DNA follows: TGTGCCAGCAGTCCATCCCTCGGGTTAGCTAATGAAAAACTGTTTTTT. The variable domain in full, with the rest retrieved from reference TRBV28 and TRBJ1-4, is DVKVTQSSRYLVKRTGEKVFLECVQDMDHENMFWYRQDPGLGLRLIYFSYDVKMKEKGDIPEGYSVSREKKERFSLILESASTNQTSMYLCASSPSLGLANEKLFFGSGTQLSVL.

V usage is TRBV4-1 and J usage is TRBJ2-3; 10 bases map to TRBD2. V gave up 5 bases and J gave up 2 bases; unmatched junction bases: 7. Germline values: CDR1 MGHRA, CDR2 YSYEKL. The CDR3 loop spans 16 amino acids. CDR3 region: CASSFGLADFTDTQYF. The CDR3 DNA is TGCGCCAGCAGCTTTGGACTAGCGGATTTCACAGATACGCAGTATTTT.

The J gene is TRBJ1-1, the V gene TRBV7-9; D not resolved. Trimming left V 3 bases short and J 9 bases short, with 14 bases between. CDR1 is SEHNR and CDR2 is FQNEAQ in the germline V gene (reference sequence). The CDR3 covers 13 residues. CDR3 nucleotide sequence: TGTGCCAGCAGCTTTGATCCGGGGTTCAAAGCTTTCTTT. Residues: CASSFDPGFKAFF.

The chain carries TRBV9 and TRBJ2-2, with 7 nucleotides matching TRBD1. The CDR3 runs 16 residues. Looked up from germline, CDR1 is SGDLS and CDR2 is YYNGEE. Trimming cost V 4 bases and J 0 bases; bases outside gene matches: 6. CDR3 amino acids: CASSPQTGPNTGELFF. The DNA of the CDR3 is TGTGCCAGCAGCCCCCAGACAGGGCCGAACACCGGGGAGCTGTTTTTT.

V is TRBV6-5 and J is TRBJ2-3; the match to TRBD1 covers 7 bases. Germline V gives CDR1 MNHEY, CDR2 SVGAGI. This CDR3 has 14 residues. V lost 4 bases, J lost 3 bases, and 4 bases stayed unmatched. The CDR3 region has the DNA TGTGCCAGCAGTTCCACGACAGGGACAGATACGCAGTATTTT. It encodes CASSSTTGTDTQYF.

The chain is built from TRBV28 and TRBJ2-7; a possible D gene is TRBD1 (6 bases). The length of the CDR3 is 15 residues. Trimming took 5 bases from V and 3 from J, leaving 17 bases between them. Germline CDR1 and CDR2: MDHEN and SYDVKM. The CDR3, as DNA: TGTGCCAGCAGTCTAGCACAGGGCCTAAACTACGAGCAGTACTTC. Translation gives CASSLAQGLNYEQYF.

The genes are TRBV6-1 and TRBJ1-1; TRBD1 agrees at 8 bases. This CDR3 is built from 18 residues. Germline CDR1 MNHNS, CDR2 SASEGT. J lost 1 base, V lost 0 bases, and 10 bases had no gene match. The CDR3 coding sequence is TGTGCCAGCAGTGAAGCAACCCTTCAGGGGGCGCCGAACACTGAAGCTTTCTTT. Amino acids: CASSEATLQGAPNTEAFF.

CDR3 coding DNA: TGCGCCAGCAGCTTGTTCGGCGAGGGGGACACCGGGGAGCTGTTTTTT. Protein product: CASSLFGEGDTGELFF. The rearrangement links TRBV5-1 to TRBJ2-2, with D maybe TRBD1 (6 bases). The CDR3 length is 16 residues. Germline V CDR1 and CDR2: SGHRS, YFSETQ. V was cut by 1 base and J by 3 bases, with 13 bases left in between.

The chain joins TRBV27 to TRBJ1-5, with 7 bases fitting TRBD1. Trimming took 6 bases from V and 6 from J; bases not matched to a gene: 8. CDR1 MNHEY and CDR2 SMNVEV come from the germline V gene (reference sequence). CDR3 length equals 14 residues. The CDR3 sequence: CASRGPGGGQPQHF. The DNA of the CDR3 is TGTGCCAGCAGGGGACCAGGGGGAGGTCAGCCCCAGCATTTT.

The rearrangement links TRBV5-5 to TRBJ1-6; D may be TRBD1 (6 bases). Trimming removed 0 bases from V and 7 bases from J, with 17 bases in between. There are 17 residues in the CDR3. The germline CDR1 and CDR2 sequences are SGHKS and YYEKEE (reference sequence). The CDR3 region is CASSLGQGLGKNSPLHF. DNA for the CDR3: TGTGCCAGCAGCTTGGGCCAGGGGCTGGGAAAAAATTCACCCCTCCACTTT.

V and J are TRBV28 and TRBJ1-1, with D unclear. This CDR3 is built from 13 residues. Germline CDR1 and CDR2: MDHEN and SYDVKM. Deletions cut 6 bases from V and 4 bases from J, with 12 bases between. The CDR3: CASSTREGTEAFF. The CDR3 DNA follows: TGTGCCAGCAGCACTAGGGAGGGCACTGAAGCTTTCTTT.

This clone has only a few counts. The chain joins TRBV2 to TRBJ1-5; D is perhaps TRBD1 (5 bases). The V end lost 8 bases, the J end lost 2 bases, and 10 bases lay between the germline ends. CDR1 is SNHLY and CDR2 is FYNNEI in the germline V gene. This CDR3 comprises 13 residues. CDR3 in amino acids: CASLRDGNQPQHF. CDR3 coding DNA: TGTGCCAGCCTGAGGGACGGCAATCAGCCCCAGCATTTT. The entire variable domain, with the rest obtained from reference TRBV2 and TRBJ1-5, is as follows: EPEVTQTPSHQVTQMGQEVILRCVPISNHLYFYWYRQILGQKVEFLVSFYNNEISEKSEIFDDQFSVERPDGSNFTLKIRSTKLEDSAMYFCASLRDGNQPQHFGDGTRLSIL.

CDR3 residues: CASSHKAGDNSPLHF. The CDR3 DNA is TGTGCCAGCAGCCATAAAGCAGGAGATAATTCACCCCTCCACTTT. The rearrangement joins TRBV4-2 to TRBJ1-6; no definite D call. This CDR3 is 15 amino acids long. Germline values: CDR1 LGHNA, CDR2 YNFKEQ. V was cut by 3 bases and J by 5 bases, with 11 bases left in between.

This chain connects TRBV18 to TRBJ1-5; D is unresolved. CDR3 size: 16 residues. Germline CDR1 KGHSH, CDR2 LQKENI. V was pared by 1 base and J by 3 bases, with 13 bases between. The CDR3 here is CASSPQGGLNNQPQHF. The CDR3 DNA reads as TGTGCCAGCTCACCACAGGGAGGATTAAACAATCAGCCCCAGCATTTT. Full variable domain (rest looked up from reference TRBV18 and TRBJ1-5): NAGVMQNPRHLVRRRGQEARLRCSPMKGHSHVYWYRQLPEEGLKFMVYLQKENIIDESGMPKERFSAEFPKEGPSILRIQQVVRGDSAAYFCASSPQGGLNNQPQHFGDGTRLSIL.

The chain uses TRBV29-1 and TRBJ2-5; tentatively, D is TRBD2 (6 bases). V was clipped by 4 bases and J by 2 bases, with 11 bases between them. The CDR3 is 13 amino acids. Germline assignment: CDR1 SQVTM and CDR2 ANQGSEA. CDR3 region: CSVVGRDQETQYF. The CDR3 coding sequence is TGCAGCGTTGTGGGGCGGGATCAAGAGACCCAGTACTTC.

V gene TRBV6-1 combines with J gene TRBJ2-7; D might be TRBD1 (6 bases). The CDR3 is 14 residues long. Germline V lookup: CDR1 MNHNS, CDR2 SASEGT. Trimming removed 2 bases from V and 4 bases from J, with 12 bases in between. CDR3 loop: CASSERGHMYEQYF. The CDR3 DNA sequence: TGTGCCAGCAGTGAACGGGGACATATGTACGAGCAGTACTTC.

In DNA, the CDR3 is TGCGCCAGCAACCTCAACGGACACGTTAATGAAAAACTGTTTTTT. Amino acid sequence: CASNLNGHVNEKLFF. V and J are TRBV5-1 and TRBJ1-4, with D tentatively TRBD1 (5 bases). The germline V gene has CDR1 SGHRS and CDR2 YFSETQ. Trimming stripped 6 bases from V and 4 bases from J, with 16 bases between. The CDR3 covers 15 residues. Using reference TRBV5-1 and TRBJ1-4 for the parts outside the CDR3, the full variable domain is KAGVTQTPRYLIKTRGQQVTLSCSPISGHRSVSWYQQTPGQGLQFLFEYFSETQRNKGNFPGRFSGRQFSNSRSEMNVSTLELGDSALYLCASNLNGHVNEKLFFGSGTQLSVL.

The V gene is TRBV9, the J gene TRBJ1-2; maybe TRBD1 (5 bases). CDR3 length equals 13 residues. In germline, CDR1 is SGDLS, CDR2 YYNGEE. Trimming took off 3 bases at V and 8 bases at J, with 14 bases between the two ends. For the CDR3, the DNA is TGTGCCAGCAGCGAGCGGAGAGGGGAGGGCTACACCTTC. Its protein product is CASSERRGEGYTF.

The J gene is TRBJ2-1, the V gene TRBV7-8; weak D call: TRBD1 (6 bases). The ends were cut back, 5 bases at V and 1 base at J, with 12 bases in the middle. Germline assignment: CDR1 SGHVS and CDR2 FQNEAQ. CDR3 size: 15 residues. CDR3 bases: TGTGCCAGCAGCCCTGGGACACCTTCCTACAATGAGCAGTTCTTC. Translation: CASSPGTPSYNEQFF.